The 5 T cell receptor beta chains below were found in one sample sequenced in a study of blood T cells in healthy people across ages. Primers used in a second PCR of roughly 6 to 11 cycles were a sample-barcoded 5' primer and a J-beta primer mix. TCRdb independently ran MiXCR on the 5' RACE reads; one entry per CDR3 protein. The table has approximately 580,000 distinct CDR3 sequences, about 24% seen once. The sample also formed part of further work on T cells of mothers and their children.

The sample was blood. All receptors come from a boy between 10 and 17 years old in good health.

This clonotype was seen a few times. The chain couples TRBV3-1 to TRBJ1-2; D is ambiguous. Germline assignment: CDR1 LGHDT and CDR2 YNNKEL (reference sequence). The CDR3 is made up of 14 amino acids. Trimming shortened V by 4 bases and J by 0 bases, and 9 bases separated the two germline ends. CDR3 loop: CASSPDGTNYGYTF. In DNA form, the CDR3 reads TGTGCCAGCAGCCCGGACGGCACTAACTATGGCTACACCTTC.

The sample holds a few counts of this clonotype. The J gene is TRBJ2-5, the V gene TRBV28; TRBD1 is a possible D gene (6 bases). Deletions cut 8 bases from V and 0 bases from J, with 13 bases between. Germline V CDR1 and CDR2: MDHEN, SYDVKM. CDR3 size: 14 residues. The CDR3: CASLQQGNQETQYF. The DNA for the CDR3 is TGTGCCAGCCTTCAACAGGGCAACCAAGAGACCCAGTACTTC.

The table lists this clonotype with a few counts. The genes are TRBV4-2 and TRBJ2-1; weak D call: TRBD2 (6 bases). Between the trimmed V and J ends, which lost 1 base and 8 bases, there was a span of 21 bases. This CDR3 comprises 17 residues. CDR1 and CDR2 from the germline V gene are LGHNA and YNFKEQ. The CDR3: CASSQGSGGSPTDEQFF. The CDR3, as DNA: TGTGCCAGCAGCCAAGGAAGTGGGGGGAGCCCAACCGATGAGCAGTTCTTC.

This chain joins TRBV7-9 and TRBJ2-5; the match to TRBD2 covers 10 bases. The J call is uncertain, as TRBJ2-1 better fits the DNA end. The CDR3 has 16 residues. The germline V gene has CDR1 SEHNR and CDR2 FQNEAQ (reference sequence). CDR3 in amino acids: CASSLELAGSLSEQFF. The CDR3 nucleotides read TGTGCCAGCAGCTTAGAACTAGCGGGGTCCCTCAGTGAGCAGTTCTTC.

This clonotype occurred a few times. The V gene is TRBV7-8, the J gene TRBJ1-3, with a weak D call TRBD1 (5 bases). Germline V gene sequence: CDR1 SGHVS, CDR2 FQNEAQ. Deletions cut 5 bases from V and 0 bases from J, with 17 bases between. The CDR3 consists of 17 residues. DNA of the CDR3: TGTGCCAGCAGCCTAGGGGCGGGTAGGATCTCTGGAAACACCATATATTTT. Translating gives CASSLGAGRISGNTIYF.